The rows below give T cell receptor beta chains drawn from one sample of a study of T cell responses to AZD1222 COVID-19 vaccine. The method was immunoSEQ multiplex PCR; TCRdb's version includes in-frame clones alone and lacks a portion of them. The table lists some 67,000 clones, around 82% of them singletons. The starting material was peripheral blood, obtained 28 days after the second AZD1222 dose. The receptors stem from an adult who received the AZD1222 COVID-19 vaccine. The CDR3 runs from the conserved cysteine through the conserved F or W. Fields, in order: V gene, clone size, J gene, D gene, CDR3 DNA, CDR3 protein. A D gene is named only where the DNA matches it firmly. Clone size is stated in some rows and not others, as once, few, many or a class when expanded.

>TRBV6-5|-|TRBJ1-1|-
TGTGCCAGCATTATCACAGGGTCCACTGAAGCTTTCTTT
CASIITGSTEAFF
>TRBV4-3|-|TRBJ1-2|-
TGCGCCAGCAGCCAAGAGTGGGGGGACAACTATGGCTACACCTTC
CASSQEWGDNYGYTF
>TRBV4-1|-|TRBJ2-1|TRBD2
TGCGCCAGCTCCCTCAGGACTAGCGGGGGGGTGAATGAGCAGTTCTTC
CASSLRTSGGVNEQFF
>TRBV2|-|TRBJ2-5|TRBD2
TGTGCCAGCAACTGGGGGGGACGGGCCCAAGAGACCCAGTACTTC
CASNWGGRAQETQYF
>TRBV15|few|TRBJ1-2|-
TGTGCCACCAGCAGAGACGGGCCTGGGAGGATAGACTATGGCTACACCTTC
CATSRDGPGRIDYGYTF
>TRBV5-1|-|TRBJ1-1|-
TGCGCCAGCAGTTTTAAACAGGATATGGGGACTGAAGCTTTCTTT
CASSFKQDMGTEAFF
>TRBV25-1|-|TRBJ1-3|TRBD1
TGTGCCAGCAGGGGGGACAGGGGAGCTGGAAACACCATATATTTT
CASRGDRGAGNTIYF
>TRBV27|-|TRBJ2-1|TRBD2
TGTGCCAGCAGTTTATCTAGCGGGGGGGCCTACAATGAGCAGTTCTTC
CASSLSSGGAYNEQFF
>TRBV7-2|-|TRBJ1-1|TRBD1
TGTGCCAGCAGCCGCCAGACAGGGATGTGGACTGAAGCTTTCTTT
CASSRQTGMWTEAFF
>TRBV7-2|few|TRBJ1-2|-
TGTGCCAGCACCTTATTGACACTCAGGGAAGTAGATGGCTACACCTTC
CASTLLTLREVDGYTF
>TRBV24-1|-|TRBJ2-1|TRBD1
TGTGCCACGGCGACAGGGGGTAGGAACAATGAGCAGTTCTTC
CATATGGRNNEQFF
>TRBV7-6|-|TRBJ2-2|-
TGTGCCAGCAGCTTATACGGGGCCGCGAACACCGGGGAGCTGTTTTTT
CASSLYGAANTGELFF
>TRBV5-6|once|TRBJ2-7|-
TGTGCCAGCCGGGCTCGGGCGGCGAGTTACGAGCAGTACTTC
CASRARAASYEQYF
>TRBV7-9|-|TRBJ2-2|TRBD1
TGTGCCAGCAGTTTCTGGACAGGACCGACCGGGGAGCTGTTTTTT
CASSFWTGPTGELFF
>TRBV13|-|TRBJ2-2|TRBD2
TGTGCCAGCAGCGCACAAACTAGCGGGGTTACCGGGGAGCTGTTTTTT
CASSAQTSGVTGELFF
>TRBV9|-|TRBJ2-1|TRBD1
TGTGCCAGCAGCCTTGGACAGGGGGCCTATGAGCAGTTCTTC
CASSLGQGAYEQFF
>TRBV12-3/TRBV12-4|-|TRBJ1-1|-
TGTGCCACCGACCGGGGATTGAACACTGAAGCTTTCTTT
CATDRGLNTEAFF
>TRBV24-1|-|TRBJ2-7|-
TGTGCCACCAGTGATCTCAGGAGAGGGCAAGGAGAGCAGTACTTC
CATSDLRRGQGEQYF
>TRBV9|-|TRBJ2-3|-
TGTGCCAGCACCCCTGAAGGGGGGGCGGGCACAGATACGCAGTATTTT
CASTPEGGAGTDTQYF
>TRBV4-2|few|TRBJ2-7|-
TGTGCCAGCAGCCAAGACGAACGGGGCGAGCAGTACTTC
CASSQDERGEQYF
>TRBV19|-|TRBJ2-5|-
TGTGCCAGTAGTATAGGAGCGGCGCGGGAGACCCAGTACTTC
CASSIGAARETQYF
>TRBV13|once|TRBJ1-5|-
TGTGCCAGCAGCAACACTAGCAATCAGCCCCAGCATTTT
CASSNTSNQPQHF
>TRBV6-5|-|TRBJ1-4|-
TGTGCCAGCAGTTACGTTGGACAGACAACTAATGAAAAACTGTTTTTT
CASSYVGQTTNEKLFF